Each of the 8 T cell receptor beta chains below was sequenced from the same sample in a study of blood T cell repertoires in COVID-19. Assay used: immunoSEQ multiplex PCR; TCRdb lists only in-frame clones, some missing. The table shows 150,000 to 200,000 clones, with roughly 86% occurring only once. Input material: peripheral blood. These receptors were obtained from a man aged 35-49 years with active or convalescent COVID-19.

On this clone: The same CDR3 is also encoded by other DNA sequences in this sample. The CDR3 loop is CASSYSRGSNQPQHF. The DNA for the CDR3 is TGTGCCAGCAGTTACTCTCGGGGTAGCAATCAGCCCCAGCATTTT. This rearrangement joins TRBV6-2 or TRBV6-3 to TRBJ1-5; D is ambiguous. This CDR3 has 15 residues. Germline V gives CDR1 MNHEY, CDR2 SVGEGT. Trimming stripped 0 bases from V and 0 bases from J, with 6 bases between.

Here the CDR3 DNA reads TGTGCCAGCAGTGATCGTGTGGATACGCAGTATTTT. Amino acids: CASSDRVDTQYF. The chain recombines TRBV2 with TRBJ2-3, with D unresolved. Trimming cost V 3 bases and J 6 bases, with 7 bases left between them. The germline V gene encodes CDR1 SNHLY and CDR2 FYNNEI. The CDR3 extends over 12 amino acids.

The rearrangement joins TRBV7-9 to TRBJ1-4; possible D gene TRBD1, 6 bases. V lost 4 bases to trimming and J lost 4 bases, with 13 bases between them. The CDR3 spans 15 residues. Germline V CDR1 and CDR2: SEHNR, FQNEAQ (reference sequence). CDR3 region: CASSSSTGSNEKLFF. CDR3 sequence (DNA): TGTGCCAGCAGCTCTTCAACAGGGAGTAATGAAAAACTGTTTTTT.

This rearrangement joins TRBV6-4 to TRBJ2-2; D might be TRBD1 (5 bases). The CDR3 contains 14 residues. V lost 6 bases and J 1 base, leaving 9 bases between the germline ends. The germline CDR1 and CDR2 sequences are MRHNA and SNTAGT. The CDR3 bases are TGTGCCAGCAGCAGGGAACTGAACACCGGGGAGCTGTTTTTT. It encodes CASSRELNTGELFF.

The chain couples TRBV5-1 to TRBJ1-1; maybe TRBD1 (5 bases). The CDR3 loop spans 14 amino acids. Germline V lookup: CDR1 SGHRS, CDR2 YFSETQ. The V gene lost 9 bases and the J gene lost 3 bases, with 18 bases spanning the gap. The CDR3 coding sequence is TGCGCCACTACTGAGGAGGGGCATGACACTGAAGCTTTCTTT. As protein: CATTEEGHDTEAFF. The full variable domain, with the rest looked up from reference TRBV5-1 and TRBJ1-1, is KAGVTQTPRYLIKTRGQQVTLSCSPISGHRSVSWYQQTPGQGLQFLFEYFSETQRNKGNFPGRFSGRQFSNSRSEMNVSTLELGDSALYLCATTEEGHDTEAFFGQGTRLTVV.

J is TRBJ2-7 and V is TRBV10-3; TRBD1 aligns across 10 bases. CDR1 is ENHRY and CDR2 is SYGVKD in the germline V gene. CDR3 length equals 13 residues. V shed 6 bases and J 5 bases; nucleotides not matched to a gene: 4. The CDR3 sequence: CAIRTGGDDEQYF. The DNA of the CDR3 is TGTGCCATCAGGACAGGGGGCGACGACGAGCAGTACTTC.

The chain joins TRBV21-1 to TRBJ1-5. TRBV21-1 is a documented pseudogene. The CDR3 is made up of 17 amino acids. The CDR3 bases are TGTGCCAGCAGCCATATATCAACGGCGAGAGAGGATCAGCCCCAGCATTTT. It encodes CASSHISTAREDQPQHF.

The J gene is TRBJ1-6, the V gene TRBV11-3; D unclear. Trimming took off 5 bases at V and 9 bases at J, with 11 bases between the two ends. Germline CDR1 reads SGHNT; CDR2 reads YENEEA. The CDR3 extends over 13 amino acids. The CDR3 sequence: CASSHGLRSPLHF. In DNA, the CDR3 is TGTGCCAGCAGCCACGGACTCCGTTCACCCCTCCACTTT.